This T cell receptor beta chain was recovered during a study of blood T cell dynamics during melanoma immunotherapy. Study context: Patients with metastatic melanoma got pembrolizumab or nivolumab-ipilimumab as first-line care. Overall study results and limits: The study could not tell melanoma-specific clones from general immune activation.

Time point meaning: pre-treatment baseline. Samples come from before therapy and from week 3 after the first blockade cycle. In regard to this clone: What it recognizes is unknown.

Here immunoSEQ multiplex PCR was the method, and the copy in TCRdb shows in-frame clones only, minus some. The sample consists of more than 15,000 clones, about 80% of them appearing once. Germline V gives CDR1 SGHTA, CDR2 FQGNSA. The CDR3 is 15 amino acids. Trimming removed 1 base from V and 4 bases from J, with 11 bases in between. The origin of this receptor is a human donor with melanoma. The J gene is TRBJ2-4, the V gene TRBV7-2; tentatively, D is TRBD1 (5 bases). Specimen: blood, collected from a patient treated with checkpoint blockade. The CDR3 is CASSLGGAMKNIQYF. CDR3 in DNA: TGTGCCAGCAGCTTAGGTGGGGCGATGAAAAACATTCAGTACTTC.